This is a list of T cell receptor beta chains from one sample in a study of CD8 T cells in Susac syndrome. One entry per CDR3 protein results from TCRdb running MiXCR on the immunoSEQ multiplex PCR reads. Of 150,000 to 200,000 distinct CDR3 sequences in the sample, 90% to 95% were seen once. Sequenced input: CD8+ T cells from PBMCs. These receptors were obtained from a human donor with multiple sclerosis. CDR3s include the opening cysteine and the closing phenylalanine or tryptophan. A D gene is named only where the DNA matches it firmly. Clone size is given for some rows only: seen once, a few or many times, or a class if the clone is expanded.

j_gene,abundance,v_gene,d_gene,CDR3nt,CDR3aa
TRBJ2-1,NA,TRBV7-8,TRBD2,TGTGCCAGCAGCTTAGGGGCTAGCGGGGAGCAGTTCTTC,CASSLGASGEQFF
TRBJ2-3,NA,TRBV6-5,TRBD1,TGTGCCAGCAGTTGGCGGGACAGGCCTACAACCACAGATACGCAGTATTTT,CASSWRDRPTTTDTQYF
TRBJ2-1,NA,TRBV13,NA,TGTGCCAGCAGCCGCGCCGCCAATGAGCAGTTCTTC,CASSRAANEQFF
TRBJ2-1,NA,TRBV11-2,NA,TGTGCCAGCAGCCTGACCCTGGGGGACAATGAGCAGTTCTTC,CASSLTLGDNEQFF
TRBJ2-1,NA,TRBV7-9,NA,TGTGCCAGCAGCGGCGGGAAGGAGCAGTTCTTC,CASSGGKEQFF
TRBJ2-5,NA,TRBV28,TRBD1,TGTGCCAGCAGTTTAGGGACAGGAATAGAGACCCAGTACTTC,CASSLGTGIETQYF
TRBJ1-6,NA,TRBV7-2,TRBD1,TGTGCCAGCAGCGAGGGGGCACGTAATTCACCCCTCCACTTT,CASSEGARNSPLHF
TRBJ2-7,few,TRBV5-4,TRBD1,TGTGCCAGCAGCTTGGGGACAGGGAATTACGAGCAGTACTTC,CASSLGTGNYEQYF
TRBJ2-5,NA,TRBV20-1,NA,TGCAGTGCTAGAGACCCGAAGGCTCAAGAGACCCAGTACTTC,CSARDPKAQETQYF
TRBJ2-1,NA,TRBV6-5,NA,TGTGCCAGCAGTGGCCCTAGGGGAAACAATGAGCAGTTCTTC,CASSGPRGNNEQFF
TRBJ2-7,once,TRBV15,NA,TGTGCCACCAGCAGTGGAGGGAACTACGAGCAGTACTTC,CATSSGGNYEQYF
TRBJ2-7,NA,TRBV3-1,NA,TGTGCCAGCAGCCCCGTGCCGAGTACAGAACTTTACGAGCAGTACTTC,CASSPVPSTELYEQYF
TRBJ2-2,NA,TRBV25-1,NA,TGTGCCAGCAGTGAACGGGCGAGCACCGGGGAGCTGTTTTTT,CASSERASTGELFF